This T cell receptor (beta chain) came from a study of blood T cell repertoires in COVID-19. TCRdb keeps only in-frame clones here, not all; method: immunoSEQ multiplex PCR. Of tens of thousands of clones detected, around four fifths appear once; the ten largest clones hold approximately 12%. Trimming took 3 bases from V and 9 from J, leaving 15 bases between them. The germline CDR1 and CDR2 sequences are LNHDA and SQIVND (reference sequence). CDR3 length: 15 amino acids. The receptor was derived from a human donor in a cohort sampled during active COVID-19. Sequences were obtained from peripheral blood. The gene calls are TRBV19 and TRBJ1-6; D is ambiguous. For the CDR3, the DNA is TGTGCCAGTAGTATGAGGACGCCCGAGGGTTCACCCCTCCACTTT. It specifies CASSMRTPEGSPLHF.